This T cell receptor beta chain came from a study of OX40 agonist ivuxolimab in advanced cancers. Germline CDR1 SGDLS, CDR2 YYNGEE. V lost 3 bases, J lost 7 bases, and 11 bases lay in between. This CDR3 is 12 amino acids long. Sequencing used immunoSEQ multiplex PCR; TCRdb keeps in-frame clones, though not all of them. The repertoire holds 25,000 to 40,000 clones, with just over 90% as singletons. The J gene is TRBJ2-7, the V gene TRBV9, with a tentative D call TRBD1 (6 bases). The source was CD4+ or CD8+ T cells sorted from blood, collected in a trial of the OX40 agonist ivuxolimab. The receptor's source is an adult with an advanced solid tumor such as melanoma, head and neck, liver or kidney cancer. The CDR3 DNA reads TGTGCCAGCAGCGCAAGGACAGATGAGCAGTACGTC. Translating it yields CASSARTDEQYV.